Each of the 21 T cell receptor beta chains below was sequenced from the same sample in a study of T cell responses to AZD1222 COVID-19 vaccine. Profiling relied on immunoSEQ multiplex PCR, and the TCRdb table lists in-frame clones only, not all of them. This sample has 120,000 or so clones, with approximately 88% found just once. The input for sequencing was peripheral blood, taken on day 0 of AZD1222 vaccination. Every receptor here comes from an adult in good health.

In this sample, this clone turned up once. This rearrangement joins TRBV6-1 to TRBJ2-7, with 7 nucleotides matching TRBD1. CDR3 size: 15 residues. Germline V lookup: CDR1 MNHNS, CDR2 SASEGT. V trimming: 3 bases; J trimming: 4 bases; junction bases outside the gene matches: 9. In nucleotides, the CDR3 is TGTGCCAGCAGTGACACCGGGACAGTTCGGTACGAGCAGTACTTC. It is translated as CASSDTGTVRYEQYF.

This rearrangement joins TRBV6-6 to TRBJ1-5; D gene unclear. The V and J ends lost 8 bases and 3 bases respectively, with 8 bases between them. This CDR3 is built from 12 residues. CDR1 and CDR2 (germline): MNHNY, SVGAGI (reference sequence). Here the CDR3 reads CASQVSNQPQHF. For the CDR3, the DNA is TGTGCCAGCCAGGTTTCCAATCAGCCCCAGCATTTT.

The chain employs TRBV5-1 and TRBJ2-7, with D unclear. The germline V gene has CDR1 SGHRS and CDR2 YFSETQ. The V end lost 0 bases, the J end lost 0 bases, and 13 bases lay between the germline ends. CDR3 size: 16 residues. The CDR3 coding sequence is TGCGCCAGCAGCTTGGTAGAAGGACGAGTCTCCTACGAGCAGTACTTC. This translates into CASSLVEGRVSYEQYF.

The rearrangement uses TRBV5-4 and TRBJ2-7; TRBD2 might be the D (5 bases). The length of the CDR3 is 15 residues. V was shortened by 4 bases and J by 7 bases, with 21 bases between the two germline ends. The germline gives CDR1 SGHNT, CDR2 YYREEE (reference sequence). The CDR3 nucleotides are TGTGCCAGCAGCCAATCCCTCCGAGGACTTGTAGAGCAGTACTTC. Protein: CASSQSLRGLVEQYF.

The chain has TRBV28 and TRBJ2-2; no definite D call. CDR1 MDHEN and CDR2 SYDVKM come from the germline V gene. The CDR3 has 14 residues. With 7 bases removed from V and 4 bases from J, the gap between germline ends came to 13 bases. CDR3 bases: TGTGCCAGCACTTCGGGTTCTCGCACCGGGGAGCTGTTTTTT. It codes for CASTSGSRTGELFF.

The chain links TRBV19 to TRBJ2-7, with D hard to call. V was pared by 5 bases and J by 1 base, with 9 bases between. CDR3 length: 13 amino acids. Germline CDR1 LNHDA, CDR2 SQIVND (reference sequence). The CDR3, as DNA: TGTGCCAGTAGTGTTACGCTGTCCTACGAGCAGTACTTC. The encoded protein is CASSVTLSYEQYF.

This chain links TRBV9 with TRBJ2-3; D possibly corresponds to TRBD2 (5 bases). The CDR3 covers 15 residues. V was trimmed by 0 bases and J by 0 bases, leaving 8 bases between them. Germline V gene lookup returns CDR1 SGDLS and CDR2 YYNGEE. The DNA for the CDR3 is TGTGCCAGCAGCGTAGAAAGCGGTAGCACAGATACGCAGTATTTT. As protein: CASSVESGSTDTQYF.

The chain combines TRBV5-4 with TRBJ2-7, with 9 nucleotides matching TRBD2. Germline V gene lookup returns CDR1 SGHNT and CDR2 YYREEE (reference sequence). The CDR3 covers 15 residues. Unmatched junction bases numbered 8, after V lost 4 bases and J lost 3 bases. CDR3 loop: CASSTDLAGDYEQYF. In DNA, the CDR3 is TGTGCCAGCAGCACGGACTTAGCGGGAGACTACGAGCAGTACTTC.

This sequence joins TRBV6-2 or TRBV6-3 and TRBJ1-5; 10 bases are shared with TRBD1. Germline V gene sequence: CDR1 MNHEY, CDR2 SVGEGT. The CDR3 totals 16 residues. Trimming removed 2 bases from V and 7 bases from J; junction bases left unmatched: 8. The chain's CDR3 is CASSYPPGQGTQPQHF. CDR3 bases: TGTGCCAGCAGTTACCCCCCGGGACAGGGGACCCAGCCCCAGCATTTT.

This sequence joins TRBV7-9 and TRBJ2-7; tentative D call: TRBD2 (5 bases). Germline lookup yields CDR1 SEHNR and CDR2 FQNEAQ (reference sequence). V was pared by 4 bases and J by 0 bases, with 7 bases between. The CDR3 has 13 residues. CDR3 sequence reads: CASSSRDSYEQYF. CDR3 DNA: TGTGCCAGCAGCTCCCGGGACTCCTACGAGCAGTACTTC.

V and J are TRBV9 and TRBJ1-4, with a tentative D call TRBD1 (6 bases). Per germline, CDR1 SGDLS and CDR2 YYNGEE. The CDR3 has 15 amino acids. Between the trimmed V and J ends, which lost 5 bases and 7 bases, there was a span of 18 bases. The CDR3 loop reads CASSPRGGSGEKLFF. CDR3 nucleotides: TGTGCCAGCAGTCCCCGCGGGGGCTCAGGTGAAAAACTGTTTTTT.

DNA for the CDR3: TGTGCCAGCAGCTTAGCGCGCGCAGGGCGAGAGACCCAGTACTTC. This encodes CASSLARAGRETQYF. The chain couples TRBV7-2 to TRBJ2-5; D perhaps matches TRBD1 (5 bases). This CDR3 contains 15 residues. CDR1 SGHTA and CDR2 FQGNSA come from the germline V gene. Deletions cut 0 bases from V and 4 bases from J, with 12 bases between. Variable domain in full (rest from reference TRBV7-2 and TRBJ2-5): GAGVSQSPSNKVTEKGKDVELRCDPISGHTALYWYRQSLGQGLEFLIYFQGNSAPDKSGLPSDRFSAERTGGSVSTLTIQRTQQEDSAVYLCASSLARAGRETQYFGPGTRLLVL.

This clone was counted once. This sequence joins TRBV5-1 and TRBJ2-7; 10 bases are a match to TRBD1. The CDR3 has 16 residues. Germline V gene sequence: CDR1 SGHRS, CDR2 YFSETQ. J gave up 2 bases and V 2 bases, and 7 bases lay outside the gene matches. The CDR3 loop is CASSLAGTGAAYEQYF. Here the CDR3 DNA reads TGCGCCAGCAGCTTAGCCGGGACAGGGGCTGCCTACGAGCAGTACTTC.

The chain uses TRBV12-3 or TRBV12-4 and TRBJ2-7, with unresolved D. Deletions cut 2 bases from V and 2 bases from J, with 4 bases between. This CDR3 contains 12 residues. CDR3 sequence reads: CASSLLPYEQYF. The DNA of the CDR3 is TGTGCCAGCAGTTTACTCCCCTACGAGCAGTACTTC.

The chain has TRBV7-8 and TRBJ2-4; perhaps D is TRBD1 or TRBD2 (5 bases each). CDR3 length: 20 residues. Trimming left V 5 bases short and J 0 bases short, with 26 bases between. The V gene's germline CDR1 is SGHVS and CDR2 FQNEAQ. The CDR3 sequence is CASSAAWRRGRGVAKNIQYF. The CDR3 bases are TGTGCCAGCAGCGCCGCGTGGCGACGTGGTCGAGGGGTAGCCAAAAACATTCAGTACTTC.

CDR3 nucleotide sequence: TGTGCCAGCAGCTTCAACAGCTACGAGCAGTACTTC. This sequence encodes CASSFNSYEQYF. The chain combines TRBV5-5 with TRBJ2-7; D is ambiguous. This CDR3 is built from 12 residues. CDR1 is SGHKS, CDR2 YYEKEE, per germline (reference sequence). Trimming took 2 bases from V and 3 from J, leaving 6 bases between them.

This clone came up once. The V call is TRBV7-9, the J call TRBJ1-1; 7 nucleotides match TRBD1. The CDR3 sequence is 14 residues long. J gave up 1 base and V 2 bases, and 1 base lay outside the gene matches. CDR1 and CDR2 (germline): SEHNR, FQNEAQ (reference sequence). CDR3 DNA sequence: TGTGCCAGCAGCTTACAGGGGGAGAACACTGAAGCTTTCTTT. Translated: CASSLQGENTEAFF.

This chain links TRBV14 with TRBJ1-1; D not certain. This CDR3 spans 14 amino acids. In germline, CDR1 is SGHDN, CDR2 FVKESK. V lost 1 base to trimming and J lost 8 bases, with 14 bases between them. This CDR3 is CASSQVGRPREAFF. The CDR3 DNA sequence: TGTGCCAGCAGCCAAGTTGGGCGCCCCAGAGAAGCTTTCTTT. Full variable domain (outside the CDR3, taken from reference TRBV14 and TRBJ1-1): EAGVTQFPSHSVIEKGQTVTLRCDPISGHDNLYWYRRVMGKEIKFLLHFVKESKQDESGMPNNRFLAERTGGTYSTLKVQPAELEDSGVYFCASSQVGRPREAFFGQGTRLTVV.

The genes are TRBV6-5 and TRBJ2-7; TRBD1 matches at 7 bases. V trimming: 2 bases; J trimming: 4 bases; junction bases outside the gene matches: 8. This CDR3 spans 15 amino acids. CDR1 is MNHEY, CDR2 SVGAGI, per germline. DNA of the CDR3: TGTGCCAGCAGTTACCCGACAGGGCTGGGTTACGAGCAGTACTTC. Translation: CASSYPTGLGYEQYF.

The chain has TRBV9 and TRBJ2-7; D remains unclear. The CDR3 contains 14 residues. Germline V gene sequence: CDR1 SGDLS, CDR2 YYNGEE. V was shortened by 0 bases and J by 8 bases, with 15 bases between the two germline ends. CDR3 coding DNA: TGTGCCAGCAGCGTAGATGCCTCTCTTGATAAGCAGTACTTC. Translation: CASSVDASLDKQYF.

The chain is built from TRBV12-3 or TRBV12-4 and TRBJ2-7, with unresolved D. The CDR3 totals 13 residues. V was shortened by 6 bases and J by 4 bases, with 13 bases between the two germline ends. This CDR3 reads CASRIDWSYEQYF. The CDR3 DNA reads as TGTGCCAGCAGAATTGACTGGTCGTACGAGCAGTACTTC.